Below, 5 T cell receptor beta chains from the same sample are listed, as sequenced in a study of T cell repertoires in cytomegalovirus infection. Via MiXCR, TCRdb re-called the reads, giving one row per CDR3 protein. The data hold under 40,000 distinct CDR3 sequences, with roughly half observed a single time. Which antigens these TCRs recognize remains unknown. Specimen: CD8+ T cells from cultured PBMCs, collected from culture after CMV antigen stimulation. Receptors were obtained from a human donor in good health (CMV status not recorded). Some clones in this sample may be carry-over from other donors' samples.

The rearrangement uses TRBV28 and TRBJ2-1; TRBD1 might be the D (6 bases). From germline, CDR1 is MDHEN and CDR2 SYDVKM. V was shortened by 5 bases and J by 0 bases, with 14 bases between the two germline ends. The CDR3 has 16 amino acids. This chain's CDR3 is CASSPSTGSSYNEQFF. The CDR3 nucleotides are TGTGCCAGCAGTCCTTCAACAGGGAGCTCCTACAATGAGCAGTTCTTC.

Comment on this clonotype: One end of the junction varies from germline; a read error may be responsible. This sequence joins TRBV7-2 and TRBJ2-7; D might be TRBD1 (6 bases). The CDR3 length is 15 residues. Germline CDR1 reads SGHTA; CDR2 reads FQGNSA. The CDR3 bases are TGTTCCAGCAGCTTAGAGGGGGACCCCTCCTACGAGCAGTACTTC. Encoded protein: CSSSLEGDPSYEQYF.

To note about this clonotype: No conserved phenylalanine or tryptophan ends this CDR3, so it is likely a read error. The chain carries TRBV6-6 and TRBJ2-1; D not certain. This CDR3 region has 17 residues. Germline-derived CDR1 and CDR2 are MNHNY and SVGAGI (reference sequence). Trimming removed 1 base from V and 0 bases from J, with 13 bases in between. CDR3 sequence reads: CASSYYSQVSSYNEQFV. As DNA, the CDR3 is TGTGCCAGCAGTTACTATTCCCAGGTTAGCTCCTACAATGAGCAGTTCGTC.

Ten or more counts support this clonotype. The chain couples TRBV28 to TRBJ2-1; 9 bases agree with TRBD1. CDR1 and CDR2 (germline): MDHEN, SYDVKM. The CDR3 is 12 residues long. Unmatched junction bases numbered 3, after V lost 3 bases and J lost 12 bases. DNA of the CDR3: TGTGCCAGCAGTTTCGGGACAGGGCGGCAGTTCTTC. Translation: CASSFGTGRQFF.

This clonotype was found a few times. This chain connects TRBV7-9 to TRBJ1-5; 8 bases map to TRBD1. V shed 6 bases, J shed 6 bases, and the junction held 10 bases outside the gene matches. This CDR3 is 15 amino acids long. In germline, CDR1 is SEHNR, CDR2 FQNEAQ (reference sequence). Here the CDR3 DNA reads TGTGCCAGCAGTCCCGACAGGGGACTCGGTCAGCCCCAGCATTTT. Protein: CASSPDRGLGQPQHF.